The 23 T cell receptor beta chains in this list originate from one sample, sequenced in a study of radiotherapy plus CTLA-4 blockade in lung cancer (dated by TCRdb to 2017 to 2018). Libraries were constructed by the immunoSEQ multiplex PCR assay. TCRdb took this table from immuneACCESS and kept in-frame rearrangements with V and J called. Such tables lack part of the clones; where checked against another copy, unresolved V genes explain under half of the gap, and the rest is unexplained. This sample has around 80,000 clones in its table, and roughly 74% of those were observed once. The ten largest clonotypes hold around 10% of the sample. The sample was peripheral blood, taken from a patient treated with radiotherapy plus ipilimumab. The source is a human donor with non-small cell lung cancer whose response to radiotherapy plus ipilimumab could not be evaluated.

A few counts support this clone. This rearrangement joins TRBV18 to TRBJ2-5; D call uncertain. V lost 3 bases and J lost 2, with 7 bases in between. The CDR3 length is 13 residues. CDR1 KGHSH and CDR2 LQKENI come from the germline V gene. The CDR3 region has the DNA TGTGCCAGCTCACCGAGGCAGCAAGAGACCCAGTACTTC. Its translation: CASSPRQQETQYF.

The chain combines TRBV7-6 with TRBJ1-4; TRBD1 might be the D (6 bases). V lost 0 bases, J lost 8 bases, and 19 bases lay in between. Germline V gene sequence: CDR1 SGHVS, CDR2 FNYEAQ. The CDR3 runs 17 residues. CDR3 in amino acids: CASSLAPGGAVGEKLFF. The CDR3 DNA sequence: TGTGCCAGCAGCTTAGCTCCGGGGGGCGCAGTAGGCGAAAAACTGTTTTTT.

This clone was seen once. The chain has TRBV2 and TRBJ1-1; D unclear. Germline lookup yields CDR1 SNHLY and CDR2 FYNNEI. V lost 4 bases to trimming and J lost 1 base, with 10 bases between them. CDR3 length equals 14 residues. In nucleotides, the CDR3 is TGTGCCAGCAGTGGGTCGACATGGAACACTGAAGCTTTCTTT. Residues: CASSGSTWNTEAFF. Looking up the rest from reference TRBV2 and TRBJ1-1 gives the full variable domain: EPEVTQTPSHQVTQMGQEVILRCVPISNHLYFYWYRQILGQKVEFLVSFYNNEISEKSEIFDDQFSVERPDGSNFTLKIRSTKLEDSAMYFCASSGSTWNTEAFFGQGTRLTVV.

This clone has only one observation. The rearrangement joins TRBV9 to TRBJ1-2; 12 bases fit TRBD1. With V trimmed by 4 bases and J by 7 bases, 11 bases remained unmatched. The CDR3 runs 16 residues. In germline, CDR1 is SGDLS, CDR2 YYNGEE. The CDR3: CASSITRDRGRGGYTF. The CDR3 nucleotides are TGTGCCAGCAGCATCACCCGGGACAGGGGGCGCGGTGGCTACACCTTC.

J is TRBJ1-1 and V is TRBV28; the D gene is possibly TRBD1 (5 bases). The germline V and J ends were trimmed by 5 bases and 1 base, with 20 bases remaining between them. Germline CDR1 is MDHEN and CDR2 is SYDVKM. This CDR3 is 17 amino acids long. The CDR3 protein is CASSTLWRRGGNTEAFF. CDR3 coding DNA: TGTGCCAGCAGTACATTGTGGAGGAGGGGTGGGAACACTGAAGCTTTCTTT.

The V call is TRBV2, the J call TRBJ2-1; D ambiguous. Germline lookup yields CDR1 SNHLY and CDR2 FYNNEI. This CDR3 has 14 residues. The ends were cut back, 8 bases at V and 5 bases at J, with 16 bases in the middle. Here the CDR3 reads CASESLVVDNEQFF. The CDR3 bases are TGTGCCAGCGAGAGCTTGGTGGTCGACAATGAGCAGTTCTTC.

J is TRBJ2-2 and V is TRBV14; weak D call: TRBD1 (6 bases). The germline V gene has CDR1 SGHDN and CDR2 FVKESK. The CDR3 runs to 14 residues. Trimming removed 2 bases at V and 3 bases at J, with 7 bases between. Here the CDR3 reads CASSQRTDTGELFF. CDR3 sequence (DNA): TGTGCCAGCAGCCAAAGGACAGACACCGGGGAGCTGTTTTTT.

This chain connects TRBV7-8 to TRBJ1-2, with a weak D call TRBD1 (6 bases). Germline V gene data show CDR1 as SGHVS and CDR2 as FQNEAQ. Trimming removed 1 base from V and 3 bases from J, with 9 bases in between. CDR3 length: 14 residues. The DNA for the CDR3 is TGTGCCAGCAGCTTAGACAGGGTCGACTATGGCTACACCTTC. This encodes CASSLDRVDYGYTF.

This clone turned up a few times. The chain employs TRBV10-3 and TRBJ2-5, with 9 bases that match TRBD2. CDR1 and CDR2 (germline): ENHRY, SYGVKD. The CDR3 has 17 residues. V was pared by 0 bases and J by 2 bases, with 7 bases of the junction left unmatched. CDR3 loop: CAISESLGRGGQETQYF. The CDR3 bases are TGTGCCATCAGTGAGTCGTTGGGGCGGGGGGGACAAGAGACCCAGTACTTC.

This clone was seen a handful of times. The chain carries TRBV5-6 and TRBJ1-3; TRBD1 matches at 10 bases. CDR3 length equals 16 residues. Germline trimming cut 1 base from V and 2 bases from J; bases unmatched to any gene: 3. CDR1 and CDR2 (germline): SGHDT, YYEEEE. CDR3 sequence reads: CASSLTGQGAGNTIYF. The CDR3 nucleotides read TGTGCCAGCAGCTTGACCGGACAGGGGGCTGGAAACACCATATATTTT.

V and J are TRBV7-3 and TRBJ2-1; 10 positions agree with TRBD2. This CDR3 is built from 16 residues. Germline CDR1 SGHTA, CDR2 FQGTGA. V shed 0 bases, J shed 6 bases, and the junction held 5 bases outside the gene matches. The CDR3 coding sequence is TGTGCCAGCAGCTTAACGGTAGCGGGGGGTTCCAATGAGCAGTTCTTC. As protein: CASSLTVAGGSNEQFF.

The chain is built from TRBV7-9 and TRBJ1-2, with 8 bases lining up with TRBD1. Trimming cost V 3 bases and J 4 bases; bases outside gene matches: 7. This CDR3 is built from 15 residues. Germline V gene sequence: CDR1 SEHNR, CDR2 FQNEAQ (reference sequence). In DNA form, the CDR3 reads TGTGCCAGCAGCTTCGCAGGGGGCCCCGGCTATGGCTACACCTTC. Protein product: CASSFAGGPGYGYTF.

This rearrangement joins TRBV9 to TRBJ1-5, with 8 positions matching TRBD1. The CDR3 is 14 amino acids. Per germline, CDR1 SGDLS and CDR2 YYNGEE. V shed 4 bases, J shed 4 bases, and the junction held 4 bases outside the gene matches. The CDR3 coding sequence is TGTGCCAGCAGCCCTCGGACAGGGAATCAGCCCCAGCATTTT. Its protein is CASSPRTGNQPQHF.

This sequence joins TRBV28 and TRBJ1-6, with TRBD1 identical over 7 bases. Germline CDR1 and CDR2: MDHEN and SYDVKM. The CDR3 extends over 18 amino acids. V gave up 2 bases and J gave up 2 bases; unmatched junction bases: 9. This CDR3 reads CASSLQQGSVAYNSPLHF. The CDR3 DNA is TGTGCCAGCAGTTTACAACAGGGGAGCGTCGCCTATAATTCACCCCTCCACTTT.

In nucleotides, the CDR3 is TGTGCCAGCAGTACTAGGGGGAGTCAGTCCGGGGAGCTGTTTTTT. Translating it yields CASSTRGSQSGELFF. The V gene is TRBV7-3, the J gene TRBJ2-2; tentative D call: TRBD1 (6 bases). CDR3 length: 15 residues. V lost 6 bases and J lost 6, with 17 bases in between. Germline V gives CDR1 SGHTA, CDR2 FQGTGA.

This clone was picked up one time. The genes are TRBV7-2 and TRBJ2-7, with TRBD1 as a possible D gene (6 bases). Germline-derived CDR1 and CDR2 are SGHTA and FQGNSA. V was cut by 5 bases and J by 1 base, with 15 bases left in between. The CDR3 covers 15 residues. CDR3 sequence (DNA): TGTGCCAGCAGCCAACGGACAGAGAATTCCTACGAGCAGTACTTC. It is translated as CASSQRTENSYEQYF.

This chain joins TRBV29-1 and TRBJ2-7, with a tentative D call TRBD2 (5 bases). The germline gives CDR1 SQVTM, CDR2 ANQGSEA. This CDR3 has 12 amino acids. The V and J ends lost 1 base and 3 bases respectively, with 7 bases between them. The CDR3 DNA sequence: TGCAGCGTTGAAGTCGAGGGCTACGAGCAGTACTTC. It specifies CSVEVEGYEQYF.

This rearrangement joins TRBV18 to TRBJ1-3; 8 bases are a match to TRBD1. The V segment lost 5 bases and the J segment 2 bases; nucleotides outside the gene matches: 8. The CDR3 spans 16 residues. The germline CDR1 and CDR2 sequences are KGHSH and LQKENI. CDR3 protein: CASSLGQVVAGNTIYF. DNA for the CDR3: TGTGCCAGCTCATTGGGACAGGTGGTGGCTGGAAACACCATATATTTT.

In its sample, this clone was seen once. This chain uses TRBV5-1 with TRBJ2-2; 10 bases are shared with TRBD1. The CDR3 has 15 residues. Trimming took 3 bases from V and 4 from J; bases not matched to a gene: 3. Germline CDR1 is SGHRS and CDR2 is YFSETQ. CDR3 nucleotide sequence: TGCGCCAGCAGCTATGGGACAGGGGTCACCGGGGAGCTGTTTTTT. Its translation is CASSYGTGVTGELFF.

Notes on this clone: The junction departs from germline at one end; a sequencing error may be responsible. CDR3 DNA: TGTACCAGCAGCACGGACAGGGCCACTGAAGCTTTCTTT. Translated: CTSSTDRATEAFF. This rearrangement joins TRBV7-9 to TRBJ1-1, with TRBD1 matching 8 bases. CDR3 length: 13 amino acids. Per the germline V gene, CDR1 is SEHNR and CDR2 is FQNEAQ (reference sequence). Full variable domain (outside the CDR3, taken from reference TRBV7-9 and TRBJ1-1): DTGVSQNPRHKITKRGQNVTFRCDPISEHNRLYWYRQTLGQGPEFLTYFQNEAQLEKSRLLSDRFSAERPKGSFSTLEIQRTEQGDSAMYLCTSSTDRATEAFFGQGTRLTVV.

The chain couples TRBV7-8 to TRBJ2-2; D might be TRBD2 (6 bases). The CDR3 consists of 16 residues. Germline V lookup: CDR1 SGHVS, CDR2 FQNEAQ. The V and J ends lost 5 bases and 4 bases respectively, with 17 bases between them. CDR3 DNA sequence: TGTGCCAGCAGCCCCCGGGACTCCGGTTCCACCGGGGAGCTGTTTTTT. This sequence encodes CASSPRDSGSTGELFF.

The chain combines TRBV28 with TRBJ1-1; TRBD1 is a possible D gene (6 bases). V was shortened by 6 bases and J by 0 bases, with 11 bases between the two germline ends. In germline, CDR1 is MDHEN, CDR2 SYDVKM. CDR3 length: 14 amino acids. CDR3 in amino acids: CASRVGQMNTEAFF. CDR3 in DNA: TGTGCCAGCAGGGTAGGACAGATGAACACTGAAGCTTTCTTT.

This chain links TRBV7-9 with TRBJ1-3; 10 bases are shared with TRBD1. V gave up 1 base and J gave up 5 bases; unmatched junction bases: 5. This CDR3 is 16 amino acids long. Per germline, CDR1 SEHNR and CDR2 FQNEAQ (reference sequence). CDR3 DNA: TGTGCCAGCAGCTTAGTCTGGGACAGGGGACGAAACACCATATATTTT. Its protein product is CASSLVWDRGRNTIYF. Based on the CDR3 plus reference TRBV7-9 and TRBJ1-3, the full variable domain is DTGVSQNPRHKITKRGQNVTFRCDPISEHNRLYWYRQTLGQGPEFLTYFQNEAQLEKSRLLSDRFSAERPKGSFSTLEIQRTEQGDSAMYLCASSLVWDRGRNTIYFGEGSWLTVV.